What follows are 10 T cell receptor beta chains derived from one specimen sequenced in a study of identifying expanded T cells in peripheral blood. Data came from immunoSEQ multiplex PCR; TCRdb stores just in-frame clones and leaves some out. The data hold roughly 75,000 clones, with around 90% observed a single time. Sequenced: blood. The receptors originated from a person between 18 and 75 years old in good health.

The sample holds a few counts of this clone. The rearrangement links TRBV7-2 to TRBJ1-2; 8 bases fit TRBD1. After removal of 5 bases from V and 5 bases from J, the junction contained 4 bases not matched to a gene. The CDR3 runs 13 residues. CDR1 SGHTA and CDR2 FQGNSA come from the germline V gene. The CDR3 region is CASSGQGKYGYTF. The CDR3 nucleotides read TGTGCCAGCAGCGGACAGGGCAAGTATGGCTACACCTTC.

This clone was seen only a few times. The chain joins TRBV7-8 to TRBJ2-5; the D call may be TRBD1 or TRBD2 (6 bases each). CDR3 length equals 16 residues. Per germline, CDR1 SGHVS and CDR2 FQNEAQ. Trimming shortened V by 5 bases and J by 5 bases, and 21 bases separated the two germline ends. The CDR3 nucleotides are TGTGCCAGCAGCCGGTTGCCTCCGGGGGCGGCGGAGACCCAGTACTTC. Its translation is CASSRLPPGAAETQYF.

The chain links TRBV7-9 to TRBJ2-1; D is unclear. Looked up from germline, CDR1 is SEHNR and CDR2 is FQNEAQ (reference sequence). This CDR3 region has 19 residues. V was clipped by 1 base and J by 1 base, with 20 bases between them. CDR3 in amino acids: CASSLGWRRSSSSYNEQFF. The CDR3 coding sequence is TGTGCCAGCAGCTTAGGGTGGCGGCGGTCGTCTAGTTCCTACAATGAGCAGTTCTTC. Full variable domain (rest looked up from reference TRBV7-9 and TRBJ2-1): DTGVSQNPRHKITKRGQNVTFRCDPISEHNRLYWYRQTLGQGPEFLTYFQNEAQLEKSRLLSDRFSAERPKGSFSTLEIQRTEQGDSAMYLCASSLGWRRSSSSYNEQFFGPGTRLTVL.

The rearrangement links TRBV6-6 to TRBJ1-5, with no clear D. V was cut by 5 bases and J by 8 bases, with 10 bases left in between. CDR1 is MNHNY, CDR2 SVGAGI, per germline (reference sequence). The CDR3 totals 12 residues. The CDR3 DNA follows: TGTGCCAGCAGTCCGACCGGGGAGCCCCAGCATTTT. It yields the protein CASSPTGEPQHF.

This clone turned up a few times. J is TRBJ2-5 and V is TRBV7-2, with 9 bases fitting TRBD1. The CDR3 is 16 residues long. V gave up 1 base and J gave up 5 bases; unmatched junction bases: 8. The germline V gene has CDR1 SGHTA and CDR2 FQGNSA. CDR3 bases: TGTGCCAGCAGCTTAGGTCGACAGGGGGTAAGGGAGACCCAGTACTTC. It is translated as CASSLGRQGVRETQYF.

The chain has TRBV29-1 and TRBJ2-3, with TRBD1 identical over 7 bases. This CDR3 has 17 residues. Germline-derived CDR1 and CDR2 are SQVTM and ANQGSEA. V trimming: 6 bases; J trimming: 0 bases; junction bases outside the gene matches: 15. CDR3 coding DNA: TGCAGCGTCGCGGGCCGGGACAGTCAGCCTAGCACAGATACGCAGTATTTT. This translates into CSVAGRDSQPSTDTQYF.

The chain couples TRBV19 to TRBJ2-7; 11 bases match TRBD1. The CDR3 covers 16 residues. The J segment lost 0 bases and the V segment lost 5 bases, leaving 6 bases of the junction unmatched. Germline loops: CDR1 LNHDA, CDR2 SQIVND (reference sequence). DNA for the CDR3: TGTGCCAGTAGTTCCGGGACAGGGGGAAGCTCCTACGAGCAGTACTTC. Translation: CASSSGTGGSSYEQYF.

By frequency in the sample, this clone is medium-sized. The chain carries TRBV7-9 and TRBJ2-7, with 7 nucleotides matching TRBD2. The V gene end was trimmed by 6 bases and the J gene end by 6 bases; junction bases not matched to a gene: 8. CDR3 length: 13 residues. Germline V gene sequence: CDR1 SEHNR, CDR2 FQNEAQ (reference sequence). CDR3 nucleotides: TGTGCCAGCAGACCCACGTGGGAGGGCGAGCAGTACTTC. It specifies CASRPTWEGEQYF.

The chain recombines TRBV19 with TRBJ2-7; perhaps TRBD2 as D (6 bases). Germline loops: CDR1 LNHDA, CDR2 SQIVND (reference sequence). Trimming took 7 bases from V and 2 from J, leaving 15 bases between them. The CDR3 totals 14 residues. The CDR3, as DNA: TGTGCCAGTATGGGCGGGGTTCCTCCCTACGAGCAGTACTTC. Protein: CASMGGVPPYEQYF.

About this clone itself: One end of the junction varies from germline; a read error may be responsible. Other DNA sequences in this sample translate to the same CDR3. This rearrangement joins TRBV6-1 to TRBJ2-7, with TRBD1 matching over 8 bases. CDR3 size: 15 residues. Germline loops: CDR1 MNHNS, CDR2 SASEGT. The CDR3 loop reads CASSEAGTGPYEQYF. CDR3 in DNA: TGTGCCAGCAGCGAAGCCGGGACAGGCCCCTACGAGCAGTACTTC.